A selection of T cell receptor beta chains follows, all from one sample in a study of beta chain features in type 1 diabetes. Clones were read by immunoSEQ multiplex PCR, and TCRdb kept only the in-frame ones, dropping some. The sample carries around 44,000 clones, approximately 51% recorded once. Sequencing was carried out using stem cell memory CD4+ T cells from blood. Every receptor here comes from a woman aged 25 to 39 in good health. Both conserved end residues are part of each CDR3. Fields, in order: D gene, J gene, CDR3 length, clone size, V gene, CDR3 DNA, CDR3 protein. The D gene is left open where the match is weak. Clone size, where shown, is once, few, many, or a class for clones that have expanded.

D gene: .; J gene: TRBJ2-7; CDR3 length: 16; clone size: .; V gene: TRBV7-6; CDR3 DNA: TGTGCCAGCAGCTTAGCTCCCGACAAGAGCCGGGGAGAGCAGTACTTC; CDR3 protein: CASSLAPDKSRGEQYF
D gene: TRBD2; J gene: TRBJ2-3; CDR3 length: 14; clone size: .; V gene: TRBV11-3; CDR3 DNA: TGTGCCAGCAGCTCACCCGCCGGGGGGGATACGCAGTATTTT; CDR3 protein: CASSSPAGGDTQYF
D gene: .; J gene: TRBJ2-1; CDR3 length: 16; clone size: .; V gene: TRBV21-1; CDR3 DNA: TGTGCCAGCAGCAAGGTAGGGCTAGCGGGAGTCAATGAGCAGTTCTTC; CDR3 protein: CASSKVGLAGVNEQFF
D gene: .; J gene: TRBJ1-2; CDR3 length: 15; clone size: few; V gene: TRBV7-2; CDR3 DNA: TGTGCCAGCAGCTTAGTAGGAGGGGAGAACTATGGCTACACCTTC; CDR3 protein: CASSLVGGENYGYTF
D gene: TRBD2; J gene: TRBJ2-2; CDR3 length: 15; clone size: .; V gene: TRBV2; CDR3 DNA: TGTGCCAGCAGGGGGGGGGTGACGAACACCGGGGAGCTGTTTTTT; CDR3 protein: CASRGGVTNTGELFF
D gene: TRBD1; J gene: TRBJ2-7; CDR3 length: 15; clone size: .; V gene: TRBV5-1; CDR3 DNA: TGCGCCAGCAGCAGGATGGGGACAGGGTCCTACGAGCAGTACTTC; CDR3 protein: CASSRMGTGSYEQYF
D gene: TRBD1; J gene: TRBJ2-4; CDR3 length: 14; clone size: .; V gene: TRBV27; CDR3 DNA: TGTGCCAGCAGCCCAGGGACAGGGGTGAACATTCAGTACTTC; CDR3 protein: CASSPGTGVNIQYF
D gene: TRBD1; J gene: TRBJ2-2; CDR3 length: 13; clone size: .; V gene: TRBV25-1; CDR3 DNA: TGTGCCAGCAGGACAGGGGGCTGGGGGGAGCTGTTTTTT; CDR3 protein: CASRTGGWGELFF
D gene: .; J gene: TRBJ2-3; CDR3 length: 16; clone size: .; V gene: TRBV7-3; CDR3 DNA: TGTGCCAGCAGCTTAGCGTTGGGAGGATCCACCGATACGCAGTATTTT; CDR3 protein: CASSLALGGSTDTQYF
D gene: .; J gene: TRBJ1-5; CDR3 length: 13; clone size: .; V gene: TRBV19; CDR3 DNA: TGTGCCAGTAGTCGCAGCGGCAATCAGCCCCAGCATTTT; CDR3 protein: CASSRSGNQPQHF
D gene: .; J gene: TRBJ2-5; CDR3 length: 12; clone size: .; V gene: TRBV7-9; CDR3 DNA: TGTGCCAGCAGCTTTTCCACGGGGACCCAGTACTTC; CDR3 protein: CASSFSTGTQYF
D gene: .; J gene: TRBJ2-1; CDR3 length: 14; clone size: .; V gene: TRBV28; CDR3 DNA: TGTGCCAGCAGAAACGGGGGCTCCTACAATGAGCAGTTCTTC; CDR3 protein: CASRNGGSYNEQFF
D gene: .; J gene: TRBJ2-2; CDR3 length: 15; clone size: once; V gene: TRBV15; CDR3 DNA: TGTGCCACCAGAAAAGACAGAACGAACACCGGGGAGCTGTTTTTT; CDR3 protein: CATRKDRTNTGELFF
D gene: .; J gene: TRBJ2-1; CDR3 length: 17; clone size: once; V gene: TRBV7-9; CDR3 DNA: TGTGCCAGCAGCTCCTTGGTGGGGCAGGTATCCTACAATGAGCAGTTCTTC; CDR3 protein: CASSSLVGQVSYNEQFF
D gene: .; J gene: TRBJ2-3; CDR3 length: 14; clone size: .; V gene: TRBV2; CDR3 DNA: TGTGCCAGCAGGGTTTCATGGAGCCTCGATACGCAGTATTTT; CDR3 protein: CASRVSWSLDTQYF
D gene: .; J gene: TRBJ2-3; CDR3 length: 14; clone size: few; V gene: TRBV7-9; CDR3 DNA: TGTGCCAGCAGCTTATTACAGACGACAGATACGCAGTATTTT; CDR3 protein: CASSLLQTTDTQYF
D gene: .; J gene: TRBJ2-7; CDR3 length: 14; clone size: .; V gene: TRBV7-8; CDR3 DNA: TGTGCCAGCAGCTTAGCACTCGAACCGCCCGAGCAGTACTTC; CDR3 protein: CASSLALEPPEQYF
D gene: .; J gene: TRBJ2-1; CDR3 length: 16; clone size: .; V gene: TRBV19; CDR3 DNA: TGTGCCAGTAGTATCCGTGCGGGGGCCCTATCTGATGAGCAGTTCTTC; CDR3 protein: CASSIRAGALSDEQFF
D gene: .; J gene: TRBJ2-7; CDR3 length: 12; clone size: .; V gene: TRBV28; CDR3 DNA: TGTGCCAGCAACGCCGGAGTCTACGAGCAGTACTTC; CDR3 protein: CASNAGVYEQYF
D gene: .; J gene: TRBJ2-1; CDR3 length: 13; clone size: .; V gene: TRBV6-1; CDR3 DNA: TGTGCCAGCAGTGAAGCCTTGAGGGATGAGCAGTTCTTC; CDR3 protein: CASSEALRDEQFF
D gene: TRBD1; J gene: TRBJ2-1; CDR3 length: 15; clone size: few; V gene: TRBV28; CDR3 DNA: TGTGCCAGCAGTACCCGACAGGGGGGAAGTGATGAGCAGTTCTTC; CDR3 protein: CASSTRQGGSDEQFF
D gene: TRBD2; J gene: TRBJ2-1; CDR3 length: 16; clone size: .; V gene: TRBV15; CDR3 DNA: TGTGCCACCAGCAGACGACTAGCGGGAGTTTCTGATGAGCAGTTCTTC; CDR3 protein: CATSRRLAGVSDEQFF
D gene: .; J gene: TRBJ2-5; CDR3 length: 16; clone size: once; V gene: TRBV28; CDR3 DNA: TGTGCCAGCAGGGGCGTCTCCTCCGGCTGGGTGGAGACCCAGTACTTC; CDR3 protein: CASRGVSSGWVETQYF
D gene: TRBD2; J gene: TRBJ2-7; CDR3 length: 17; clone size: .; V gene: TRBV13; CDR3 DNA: TGTGCCAGCAGGCAGGTCGGCAGACTAGCGGGAGTCGAAAAGCAGTACTTC; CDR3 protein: CASRQVGRLAGVEKQYF
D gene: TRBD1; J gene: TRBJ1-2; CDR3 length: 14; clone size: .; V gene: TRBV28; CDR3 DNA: TGTGCCAGCAGCGTAACCGGGACAGACTATGGCTACACCTTC; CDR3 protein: CASSVTGTDYGYTF
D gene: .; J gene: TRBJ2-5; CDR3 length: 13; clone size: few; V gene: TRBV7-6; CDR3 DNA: TGTGCCAGCGGGGGGGGGCGATGGGAGACCCAGTACTTC; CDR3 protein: CASGGGRWETQYF